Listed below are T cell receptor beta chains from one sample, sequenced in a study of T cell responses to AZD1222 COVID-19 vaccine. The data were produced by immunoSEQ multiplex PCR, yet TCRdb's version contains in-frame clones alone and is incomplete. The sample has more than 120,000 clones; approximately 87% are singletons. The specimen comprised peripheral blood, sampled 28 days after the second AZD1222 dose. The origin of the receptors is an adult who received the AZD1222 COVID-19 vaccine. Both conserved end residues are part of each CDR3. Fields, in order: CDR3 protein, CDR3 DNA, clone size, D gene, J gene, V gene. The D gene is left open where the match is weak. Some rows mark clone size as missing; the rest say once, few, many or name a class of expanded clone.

CDR3aa: CAISETGIEQYF
CDR3nt: TGTGCCATCAGTGAGACAGGCATCGAGCAGTACTTC
abundance: NA
d_gene: NA
j_gene: TRBJ2-7
v_gene: TRBV10-3

CDR3aa: CATSDPYTGELFF
CDR3nt: TGTGCCACCAGTGATCCCTACACCGGGGAGCTGTTTTTT
abundance: NA
d_gene: NA
j_gene: TRBJ2-2
v_gene: TRBV24-1

CDR3aa: CASSGSLNYGYTF
CDR3nt: TGTGCCAGTTCAGGGAGCTTGAACTATGGCTACACCTTC
abundance: NA
d_gene: NA
j_gene: TRBJ1-2
v_gene: TRBV6-1

CDR3aa: CASSANLNQPQHF
CDR3nt: TGTGCCAGCAGTGCTAATCTTAATCAGCCCCAGCATTTT
abundance: NA
d_gene: NA
j_gene: TRBJ1-5
v_gene: TRBV6-2/TRBV6-3

CDR3aa: CASSVGLAPTYEQYF
CDR3nt: TGTGCCAGCAGCGTAGGACTAGCGCCCACCTACGAGCAGTACTTC
abundance: NA
d_gene: TRBD2
j_gene: TRBJ2-7
v_gene: TRBV9

CDR3aa: CASSPGVGGRETQYF
CDR3nt: TGTGCCAGCAGCCCCGGGGTCGGGGGCCGGGAGACCCAGTACTTC
abundance: NA
d_gene: NA
j_gene: TRBJ2-5
v_gene: TRBV7-9

CDR3aa: CASSFRDGRNQPQHF
CDR3nt: TGTGCCAGCTCGTTCCGGGACGGCCGCAATCAGCCCCAGCATTTT
abundance: NA
d_gene: NA
j_gene: TRBJ1-5
v_gene: TRBV18

CDR3aa: CASSDGQGSAGNTIYF
CDR3nt: TGTGCCAGCAGTGATGGGCAGGGGTCCGCTGGAAACACCATATATTTT
abundance: NA
d_gene: NA
j_gene: TRBJ1-3
v_gene: TRBV2

CDR3aa: CASSPGGGSTDTQYF
CDR3nt: TGTGCCAGCAGTCCTGGGGGGGGAAGCACAGATACGCAGTATTTT
abundance: NA
d_gene: TRBD2
j_gene: TRBJ2-3
v_gene: TRBV27

CDR3aa: CASSANVGPYNEQFF
CDR3nt: TGTGCCAGCAGCGCGAACGTGGGACCCTACAATGAGCAGTTCTTC
abundance: NA
d_gene: NA
j_gene: TRBJ2-1
v_gene: TRBV9

CDR3aa: CASSISRLQYGSPLHF
CDR3nt: TGTGCCAGTAGTATATCGAGGCTCCAGTATGGATCACCCCTCCACTTT
abundance: NA
d_gene: NA
j_gene: TRBJ1-6
v_gene: TRBV19

CDR3aa: CASSMEGRIAGLETQYF
CDR3nt: TGCGCCAGCAGCATGGAGGGAAGGATAGCGGGTCTTGAGACCCAGTACTTC
abundance: once
d_gene: TRBD2
j_gene: TRBJ2-5
v_gene: TRBV5-1

CDR3aa: CASSEAARAYQPQHF
CDR3nt: TGTGCCAGCAGTGAAGCTGCCAGGGCGTATCAGCCCCAGCATTTT
abundance: NA
d_gene: NA
j_gene: TRBJ1-5
v_gene: TRBV6-1

CDR3aa: CASSLAGGAGANVLTF
CDR3nt: TGCGCCAGCAGCTTGGCCGGCGGGGCTGGGGCCAACGTCCTGACTTTC
abundance: NA
d_gene: NA
j_gene: TRBJ2-6
v_gene: TRBV5-1

CDR3aa: CASRAGASNRETQYF
CDR3nt: TGTGCCAGCAGGGCCGGGGCTTCTAACCGAGAGACCCAGTACTTC
abundance: NA
d_gene: NA
j_gene: TRBJ2-5
v_gene: TRBV28

CDR3aa: CASSRAGELFF
CDR3nt: TGTGCCAGCAGCCGGGCCGGGGAGCTGTTTTTT
abundance: once
d_gene: NA
j_gene: TRBJ2-2
v_gene: TRBV3-1/TRBV3-2

CDR3aa: CASTQTSGGPTDTQYF
CDR3nt: TGTGCCAGTACCCAGACTAGCGGGGGTCCCACAGATACGCAGTATTTT
abundance: NA
d_gene: TRBD2
j_gene: TRBJ2-3
v_gene: TRBV19

CDR3aa: CASSLLAGLETQYF
CDR3nt: TGTGCCAGCAGCTTATTAGCGGGGTTGGAGACCCAGTACTTC
abundance: NA
d_gene: TRBD2
j_gene: TRBJ2-5
v_gene: TRBV5-4

CDR3aa: CASSVQGLKPQHF
CDR3nt: TGTGCCAGCAGCGTACAGGGGTTGAAGCCCCAGCATTTT
abundance: NA
d_gene: TRBD1
j_gene: TRBJ1-5
v_gene: TRBV5-4